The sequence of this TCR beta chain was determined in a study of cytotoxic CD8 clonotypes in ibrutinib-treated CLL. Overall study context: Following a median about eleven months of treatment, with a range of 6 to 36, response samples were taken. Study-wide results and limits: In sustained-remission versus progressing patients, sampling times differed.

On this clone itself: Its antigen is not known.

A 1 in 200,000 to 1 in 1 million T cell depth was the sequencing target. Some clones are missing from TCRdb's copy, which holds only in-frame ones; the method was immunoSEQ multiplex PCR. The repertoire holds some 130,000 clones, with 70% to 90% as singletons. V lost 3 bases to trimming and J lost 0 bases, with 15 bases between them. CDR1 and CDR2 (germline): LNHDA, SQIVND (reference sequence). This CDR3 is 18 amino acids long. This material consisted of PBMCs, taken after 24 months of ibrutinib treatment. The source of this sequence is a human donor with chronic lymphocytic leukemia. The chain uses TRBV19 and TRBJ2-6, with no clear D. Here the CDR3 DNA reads TGTGCCAGTAGTATTTTTGGCAGGCGGAGCTCTGGGGCCAACGTCCTGACTTTC. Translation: CASSIFGRRSSGANVLTF.